The sequence of this TCR beta chain was determined in a study of cytomegalovirus exposure and HLA in healthy donors. Study findings and constraints: High sensitivity and specificity were reportedly achieved when the classifier diagnosed cytomegalovirus status. In vitro work confirmed that a few CMV-associated chains recognize CMV antigens.

Germline loops: CDR1 SGHNT, CDR2 YYREEE (reference sequence). Losses at the gene ends were 2 bases for V and 2 bases for J; bases not matched to a gene: 1. This CDR3 has 16 amino acids. Profiled with immunoSEQ multiplex PCR; TCRdb holds only in-frame clones, not every one. Of 60,000 to 80,000 clones detected, 94% appear once; the ten largest clones hold approximately 3%. In regard to this clone: Its specificity is unknown.

The receptor was derived from a woman under 30 in good health and CMV-seropositive. The sequenced sample consisted of PBMCs. The rearrangement uses TRBV5-4 and TRBJ2-5, with TRBD2 matching 15 bases. DNA of the CDR3: TGTGCCAGCAGCTTAGGACTAGCGGGGGGGCAAGAGACCCAGTACTTC. The encoded protein is CASSLGLAGGQETQYF.